Described below is a single TCR beta chain sequence and its context. Clones were sequenced by immunoSEQ multiplex PCR, and TCRdb holds only the in-frame ones, with some missing. The table lists about 610,000 clones, around 96% of them singletons. These data belong to a study of shared clonotypes between healthy human individuals. Naivety among CD8 cells was defined by CD45RO negativity and positive CCR7 selection, thereby excluding terminally differentiated effector memory CD45RA+ cells. The CDR3 consists of 13 residues. Deletions cut 9 bases from V and 6 bases from J, with 17 bases between. Germline-derived CDR1 and CDR2 are SNHLY and FYNNEI.

The receptor was derived from a woman aged 25 to 39 in good health. The sequenced sample consisted of naive CD8+ T cells sorted from blood. The chain recombines TRBV2 with TRBJ2-5; D not certain. The CDR3 loop reads CARDLVPTKTQYF. The CDR3 DNA sequence: TGTGCCAGGGACCTGGTTCCCACAAAGACCCAGTACTTC. Filled out from reference TRBV2 and TRBJ2-5, the complete variable domain reads EPEVTQTPSHQVTQMGQEVILRCVPISNHLYFYWYRQILGQKVEFLVSFYNNEISEKSEIFDDQFSVERPDGSNFTLKIRSTKLEDSAMYFCARDLVPTKTQYFGPGTRLLVL.